Presented here are 9 T cell receptor beta chains from one specimen sequenced in a study of T cells in Graves' hyperthyroidism and ophthalmopathy. Amplified TCR beta CDR3 regions came from RNA transcripts. TCR CDR3 regions were first amplified by RT-PCR with HTBI primers. TCRdb used MiXCR to reprocess the multiplex PCR reads, holding one entry per CDR3 protein. Among hundreds of thousands of distinct CDR3 sequences, 15% to 19% were seen once, and the ten largest hold roughly 14%. Sequencing input: blood. The receptors derive from a woman under 30 with Graves' hyperthyroidism.

The chain's CDR3 is CATSGWDEQFF. CDR3 nucleotide sequence: TGTGCCACCAGCGGGTGGGATGAGCAGTTCTTC. This chain uses TRBV15 with TRBJ2-1; D gene unclear. The germline V and J ends were trimmed by 5 bases and 8 bases, with 7 bases remaining between them. CDR1 is LNHNV, CDR2 YYDKDF, per germline (reference sequence). CDR3 length equals 11 residues.

This clonotype was recorded many times. This rearrangement joins TRBV7-3 to TRBJ2-1; 7 positions match TRBD1. There are 14 residues in the CDR3. Germline assignment: CDR1 SGHTA and CDR2 FQGTGA. J was trimmed by 5 bases and V by 4 bases; bases with no gene match: 5. In DNA, the CDR3 is TGTGCCAGCAGCTCTGGGACAGCTAACAATGAGCAGTTCTTC. This codes for CASSSGTANNEQFF.

This clonotype has more than one count but fewer than ten. At one of its ends the junction is not consistent with the germline gene, which may arise from a read error. The chain has TRBV10-2 and TRBJ1-3, with no clear D. CDR1 and CDR2 from the germline V gene are WSHSY and SAAADI. The CDR3 loop spans 14 amino acids. CDR3 amino acids: CASKGLRRGNTICF. The DNA for the CDR3 is TGCGCCAGCAAGGGATTACGGCGCGGAAACACCATATGTTTT.

A few counts support this clonotype. The rearrangement joins TRBV9 to TRBJ2-5; TRBD2 agrees at 14 bases. CDR3 length: 16 residues. V dropped 3 bases and J dropped 5; count of bases not matched to a gene: 6. Germline V gene data show CDR1 as SGDLS and CDR2 as YYNGEE. Here the CDR3 DNA reads TGTGCCAGCAGCGCCGGGACTAGCGGGAGAGGGGAGACCCAGTACTTC. Amino acids: CASSAGTSGRGETQYF.

This clonotype was seen only a few times. The V and J genes are TRBV5-1 and TRBJ1-1, with D uncertain. There are 14 residues in the CDR3. Looked up from germline, CDR1 is SGHRS and CDR2 is YFSETQ. V was cut by 0 bases and J by 0 bases, with 6 bases left in between. The CDR3 nucleotides read TGCGCCAGCAGCTTGGAGATTATGAACACTGAAGCTTTCTTT. Its protein is CASSLEIMNTEAFF.

The chain joins TRBV4-1 to TRBJ1-2, with D possibly being TRBD1 (5 bases). Germline V CDR1 and CDR2: MGHRA, YSYEKL. The CDR3 is made up of 16 amino acids. V was trimmed by 0 bases and J by 6 bases, leaving 17 bases between them. Here the CDR3 DNA reads TGCGCCAGCAGCCAAGACCGGTCGGGGGGGAGAAATGGCTACACCTTC. Translated: CASSQDRSGGRNGYTF.

This clonotype has ten or more counts. The gene calls are TRBV7-2 and TRBJ2-3, with D perhaps matching TRBD2 (6 bases). The length of the CDR3 is 16 residues. Trimming removed 2 bases from V and 0 bases from J, with 12 bases in between. Looked up from germline, CDR1 is SGHTA and CDR2 is FQGNSA. CDR3 nucleotides: TGTGCCAGCAGCTTACAGCCGGGAGCTAGCACAGATACGCAGTATTTT. Its protein product is CASSLQPGASTDTQYF.

This clonotype showed up many times. The chain links TRBV2 to TRBJ1-5, with TRBD1 matching 7 bases. The CDR3 runs 14 residues. The J segment lost 10 bases and the V segment lost 1 base, leaving 7 bases of the junction unmatched. Germline CDR1 reads SNHLY; CDR2 reads FYNNEI. Written as DNA, the CDR3 is TGTGCCAGCAGTGAAGAGACAGGGTCTCAACCCCAGCATTTT. It yields the protein CASSEETGSQPQHF.

This chain links TRBV19 with TRBJ1-5; TRBD1 aligns across 8 bases. V shed 3 bases, J shed 2 bases, and the junction held 6 bases outside the gene matches. The CDR3 totals 16 residues. Germline CDR1 reads LNHDA; CDR2 reads SQIVND (reference sequence). CDR3 in amino acids: CASSMWEGQGNQPQHF. The CDR3, as DNA: TGTGCCAGTAGTATGTGGGAGGGACAGGGCAATCAGCCCCAGCATTTT.